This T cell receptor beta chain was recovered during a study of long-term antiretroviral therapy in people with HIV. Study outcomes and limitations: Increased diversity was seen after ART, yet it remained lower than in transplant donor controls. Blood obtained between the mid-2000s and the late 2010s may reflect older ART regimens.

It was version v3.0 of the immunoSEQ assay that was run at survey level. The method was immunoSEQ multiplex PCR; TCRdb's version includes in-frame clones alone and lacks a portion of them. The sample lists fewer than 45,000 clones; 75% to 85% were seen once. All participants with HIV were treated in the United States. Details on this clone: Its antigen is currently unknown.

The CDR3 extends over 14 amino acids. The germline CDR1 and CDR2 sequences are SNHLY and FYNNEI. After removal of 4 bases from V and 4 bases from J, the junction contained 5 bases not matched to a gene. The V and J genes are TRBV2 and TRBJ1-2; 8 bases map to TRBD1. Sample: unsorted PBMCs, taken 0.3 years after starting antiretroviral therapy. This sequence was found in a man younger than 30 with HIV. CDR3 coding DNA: TGTGCCAGCAGTGTAGGGGACAGGTTCTATGGCTACACCTTC. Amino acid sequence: CASSVGDRFYGYTF.